This TCR beta chain was obtained from a study of T cells in Graves' hyperthyroidism and ophthalmopathy. Study results and limitations: Most thyroid clonotypes expanded above 0.001 were also detected in blood.

With regard to this clonotype: The antigen is not known.

PBMCs were obtained from approximately 9.2 ml fresh peripheral blood. The CDR3 regions of TCR beta were amplified from RNA transcripts. First-round RT-PCR of the TCR CDR3 relied on the HTBI primer set. In TCRdb, the multiplex PCR reads were re-called with MiXCR into one record per CDR3 protein. The sample lists over 250,000 distinct CDR3 sequences; less than 30% were seen once. In germline, CDR1 is MDHEN, CDR2 SYDVKM. The CDR3 extends over 11 amino acids. V lost 2 bases and J lost 12, with 11 bases in between. Sample: blood. The source is a man between 35 and 55 years old with Graves' hyperthyroidism that later progressed to Graves' ophthalmopathy. J is TRBJ2-7 and V is TRBV28; no reliable D call. CDR3 sequence (DNA): TGTGCCAGCAGTTTAGGGTCGCGGTGGTACTTC. The encoded protein is CASSLGSRWYF.